The 2 T cell receptor beta chains given below trace back to one sample, sequenced in a study of T cells in Graves' hyperthyroidism and ophthalmopathy. Regions amplified from RNA transcripts were the TCR beta CDR3 regions. HTBI primers were used for first-round RT-PCR of the TCR CDR3. TCRdb re-derived calls from the multiplex PCR reads in MiXCR, one entry per CDR3 protein. The data contain about 400,000 distinct CDR3 sequences, roughly an eighth of them singletons. Material: blood. The receptors here all came from a woman younger than 35 with Graves' hyperthyroidism.

This clonotype has only a few counts. The rearrangement joins TRBV11-2 to TRBJ2-2, with TRBD2 identical over 7 bases. This CDR3 has 19 amino acids. Germline CDR1 and CDR2: SGHAT and FQNNGV. V shed 3 bases and J 8 bases; nucleotides not matched to a gene: 21. The DNA of the CDR3 is TGTGCCAGCAGCTTTCTAGCGGTCGGGATTTTGTTGAGGAGTGGGGAGCTGTTTTTT. Amino acid sequence: CASSFLAVGILLRSGELFF.

This clonotype was detected ten times or more. This chain uses TRBV6-1 with TRBJ2-7, with TRBD2 matching over 8 bases. The CDR3 has 14 residues. CDR1 and CDR2 (germline): MNHNS, SASEGT. The junction had 4 bases not matched to a gene; V was cut back by 4 bases and J by 2 bases. CDR3 in DNA: TGTGCCAGCAGTGCAAATAGCGGGACCTACGAGCAGTACTTC. Its protein product is CASSANSGTYEQYF.